What follows are 25 T cell receptor beta chains derived from one specimen sequenced in a study of tumor and adjacent non-tumor tissue in lung cancer. The template was RNA from unsorted bulk tissue. More than 3 cm separated this lung sample from the edge of the tumor. A modified ARM-PCR protocol with three rounds of nested PCR amplified TCRbeta. MiXCR was run by TCRdb on the multiplex PCR reads, yielding one entry per CDR3 protein. The sample records about 110,000 distinct CDR3 sequences, about 65% being singletons. What was sequenced was distant non-tumor lung tissue. Receptor source: a man aged 60 to 69 with non-small cell lung cancer.

The rearrangement joins TRBV29-1 to TRBJ2-1; TRBD1 might be the D (5 bases). V lost 4 bases to trimming and J lost 6 bases, with 10 bases between them. The CDR3 has 12 amino acids. Germline CDR1 and CDR2: SQVTM and ANQGSEA. The CDR3 here is CSVGTTRNEQFF. CDR3 sequence (DNA): TGCAGCGTTGGGACAACCCGCAATGAGCAGTTCTTC.

On this clonotype itself: This may stem from a read error, because a much larger clone lies one nucleotide away. The gene calls are TRBV12-3 or TRBV12-4 and TRBJ1-4; a possible D gene is TRBD1 (6 bases). The CDR3 length is 14 residues. CDR3 amino acids: CASSLSGESEKVFF. The CDR3 DNA follows: TGTGCCAGCAGTTTGTCAGGGGAGAGCGAAAAAGTGTTTTTT.

The chain uses TRBV5-1 and TRBJ2-1, with D hard to call. In germline, CDR1 is SGHRS, CDR2 YFSETQ. The germline V and J ends were trimmed by 0 bases and 8 bases, with 12 bases remaining between them. The CDR3 totals 14 residues. The DNA for the CDR3 is TGCGCCAGCAGCTTGGCTACTATGTGGGATGAGCAGTTCTTC. Its protein product is CASSLATMWDEQFF.

Worth noting for this clonotype: One end of the junction fails to match germline, which may point to a read error. The gene calls are TRBV14 and TRBJ1-5, with D hard to call. This CDR3 region has 13 residues. Per the germline V gene, CDR1 is SGHDN and CDR2 is FVKESK. CDR3 protein: CTSSQSRNQSQHF. The CDR3 DNA is TGTACCAGCAGCCAATCGCGGAATCAGTCCCAGCATTTT.

This chain connects TRBV6-2 or TRBV6-3 to TRBJ1-1; no clear D gene. V lost 6 bases, J lost 7 bases, and 12 bases lay in between. Germline values: CDR1 MNHEY, CDR2 SVGEGT. This CDR3 region has 12 residues. In DNA, the CDR3 is TGTGCCAGCAGATTGCGGACGCATGAAGCTTTCTTT. This translates into CASRLRTHEAFF.

A single count supports this clonotype. A much bigger clone sits one base away, suggesting this may be a read error. V is TRBV20-1 and J is TRBJ2-1, with D unresolved. V gave up 2 bases and J gave up 5 bases, with 13 bases separating them. The CDR3 consists of 14 residues. Germline CDR1 and CDR2: DFQATT and SNEGSKA (reference sequence). The CDR3 sequence: CSARNVAAHNEQFF. Written as DNA, the CDR3 is TGCAGTGCTAGAAATGTGGCGGCCCACAATGAGCAGTTCTTC.

Turning to this clonotype: Mismatch with germline at one junction end may stem from a read error. The chain employs TRBV11-3 and TRBJ2-7; either TRBD1 or TRBD2 may supply D (6 bases each). CDR3 length equals 15 residues. CDR1 is SGHNT, CDR2 YENEEA, per germline. CDR3 nucleotides: TGTGCCAGTAGGGGGGCTAACGGGAGCTCCTACGAGCAATACTTC. Protein sequence: CASRGANGSSYEQYF.

Concerning this clonotype: An end of the junction differs from the germline gene, which may be a read error. The chain carries TRBV5-1 and TRBJ1-1; weak D call: TRBD1 (5 bases). The CDR3 loop spans 14 amino acids. The germline gives CDR1 SGHRS, CDR2 YFSETQ. CDR3 nucleotide sequence: TGCGCCACCGCGACCGGGACGGCGAACACTGAAACTTTCTTT. This gives the protein CATATGTANTETFF.

Of note for this clonotype: A clone one base away is much larger, so this may be a read error. The DNA for the CDR3 is TGTGTCAGCAGCTTGGTCGGACAGGGATTAGGAGAGACCCAGTACTTC. Translated: CVSSLVGQGLGETQYF. V and J are TRBV5-6 and TRBJ2-5, with 8 bases aligning to TRBD1. Germline values: CDR1 SGHDT, CDR2 YYEEEE. The CDR3 has 16 residues.

Regarding this clonotype: Since a much larger clone is just one base distant, this may be a read error. The chain carries TRBV5-6 and TRBJ1-2; the match to TRBD1 covers 8 bases. The germline gives CDR1 SGHDT, CDR2 YYEEEE. Trimming removed 0 bases from V and 7 bases from J; junction bases left unmatched: 8. CDR3 length: 15 amino acids. CDR3 DNA sequence: TGTGCCAGCAGCTTGGAGGCAGGGGGCCTCGGTGGCTACACCTTC. Its protein product is CASSLEAGGLGGYTF.

The chain joins TRBV10-3 to TRBJ2-7; 7 bases align to TRBD1. Germline V gene data show CDR1 as ENHRY and CDR2 as SYGVKD. The CDR3 has 14 amino acids. V lost 8 bases and J lost 0; bases outside the gene matches: 7. The CDR3 reads CAIASGTASYEQYF. The CDR3 DNA reads TGTGCCATCGCCTCCGGGACAGCCTCCTACGAGCAGTACTTC.

With respect to this clonotype: The junction departs from germline at one end; a sequencing error may be responsible. V is TRBV5-5 and J is TRBJ1-1, with D unresolved. This CDR3 is built from 12 residues. Germline V lookup: CDR1 SGHKS, CDR2 YYEKEE (reference sequence). The CDR3 protein is CASSPYAQEVFF. CDR3 DNA: TGTGCCAGCAGCCCCTACGCGCAGGAAGTTTTCTTT.

Concerning this clonotype itself: One end of the junction varies from germline; a read error may be responsible. This sequence joins TRBV6-5 and TRBJ1-4; TRBD1 agrees at 7 bases. The length of the CDR3 is 14 residues. Germline V gene lookup returns CDR1 MNHEY and CDR2 SVGAGI. CDR3 DNA sequence: TGTGACAGCAGCCGGACAGGTCTGGCTGAAGAACTGTTTTTT. This translates into CDSSRTGLAEELFF.

This clonotype occurred once. A single base separates this from a much larger clone, so it may be a read error. The chain uses TRBV6-5 and TRBJ2-5; 8 bases fit TRBD2. J was trimmed by 5 bases and V by 6 bases; bases with no gene match: 17. This CDR3 is built from 17 residues. Germline assignment: CDR1 MNHEY and CDR2 SVGAGI. Written as DNA, the CDR3 is TGTGCCAGCAGCCCCATAGCGGGGAGCCTTCAGTGGGAGACCCAGTACTTC. It is translated as CASSPIAGSLQWETQYF.

This clonotype was counted at least ten times. The rearrangement links TRBV6-2 or TRBV6-3 to TRBJ2-1, with 8 bases fitting TRBD1. The CDR3 contains 12 residues. Unmatched junction bases numbered 4, after V lost 0 bases and J lost 15 bases. Germline CDR1 is MNHEY and CDR2 is SVGEGT. The CDR3 loop is CASSYSSGGRFF. DNA of the CDR3: TGTGCCAGCAGTTACTCATCAGGGGGCAGGTTCTTC.

This clonotype was seen a few times. V and J are TRBV7-9 and TRBJ2-2; D call uncertain. Germline V gene lookup returns CDR1 SEHNR and CDR2 FQNEAQ (reference sequence). There are 13 residues in the CDR3. Trimming took off 5 bases at V and 3 bases at J, with 7 bases between the two ends. This CDR3 reads CASSITYTGELFF. The CDR3 DNA reads as TGTGCCAGCAGCATAACATACACCGGGGAGCTGTTTTTT.

Many counts were recorded for this clonotype. J is TRBJ1-1 and V is TRBV29-1; TRBD1 matches at 9 bases. The CDR3 runs 14 residues. V shed 6 bases and J 4 bases; nucleotides not matched to a gene: 9. The V gene's germline CDR1 is SQVTM and CDR2 ANQGSEA. CDR3 amino acids: CSVAMTGGGTEAFF. The CDR3 DNA reads TGCAGCGTAGCTATGACAGGGGGAGGCACTGAAGCTTTCTTT.

Comments on this clonotype: Germline and junction disagree at one end, which may indicate a read error. This chain connects TRBV12-3 or TRBV12-4 to TRBJ2-1; D is undetermined. CDR3 length: 14 amino acids. CDR3 region: CANSLVLANNEQFF. In nucleotides, the CDR3 is TGTGCCAACAGTTTAGTACTGGCGAACAATGAGCAGTTCTTC.

A note on this clonotype: A read error may be the cause here, since a much bigger clone is one base away. V is TRBV7-8 and J is TRBJ2-2; D is ambiguous. The CDR3 runs to 14 residues. CDR1 and CDR2 from the germline V gene are SGHVS and FQNEAQ. This CDR3 is CANSLNANTGELFF. The CDR3, as DNA: TGTGCCAACAGCTTAAACGCGAACACCGGGGAGCTGTTTTTT.

The V call is TRBV29-1, the J call TRBJ2-1, with D tentatively TRBD1 (6 bases). Germline values: CDR1 SQVTM, CDR2 ANQGSEA. The CDR3 consists of 16 residues. Deletions cut 7 bases from V and 15 bases from J, with 34 bases between. CDR3 protein: CSANETTQGGMGGRFF. The CDR3 DNA is TGCAGCGCTAACGAGACTACACAGGGTGGCATGGGTGGGCGGTTCTTC.

This clonotype came up a few times. The chain uses TRBV6-1 and TRBJ1-2; possibly TRBD1 for D (6 bases). CDR1 MNHNS and CDR2 SASEGT come from the germline V gene. The CDR3 totals 12 residues. Trimming took 5 bases from V and 9 from J, leaving 13 bases between them. The CDR3 DNA is TGTGCCAGCAGTACACAGGGAAAAAGCTACACCTTC. Translating it yields CASSTQGKSYTF.

Points on this clonotype: The CDR3 ends on some other residue instead of the conserved phenylalanine or tryptophan, so this is likely a read error. The chain has TRBV6-1 and TRBJ2-7, with D maybe TRBD1 (6 bases). Germline V CDR1 and CDR2: MNHNS, SASEGT. V was trimmed by 3 bases and J by 6 bases, leaving 12 bases between them. This CDR3 contains 13 residues. The chain's CDR3 is CASSDRGVAEQYS. CDR3 sequence (DNA): TGTGCCAGCAGTGACAGGGGAGTCGCCGAGCAGTACTCC.

With regard to this clonotype: A much bigger clone sits one base away, suggesting this may be a read error. The chain has TRBV7-9 and TRBJ2-1; possibly TRBD1 for D (6 bases). The CDR3 is 12 amino acids. Germline CDR1 and CDR2: SEHNR and FQNEAQ (reference sequence). The CDR3 DNA sequence: TGTGTCAGCAGCTACTCAGGGGATGAGCAGTTCTTC. Amino acid sequence: CVSSYSGDEQFF.

Comments on this clonotype: Possible read error: a much larger clone is one base away. The gene calls are TRBV10-2 and TRBJ2-5; possibly TRBD1 for D (5 bases). The germline V gene encodes CDR1 WSHSY and CDR2 SAAADI. The CDR3 consists of 12 residues. This chain's CDR3 is CSSSRVFGTQYF. The CDR3 DNA reads as TGCTCCAGCAGCAGGGTGTTTGGGACCCAGTACTTC.

Notes on this clonotype: At one of its ends the junction is not consistent with the germline gene, which may arise from a read error. In DNA form, the CDR3 reads TGCGCCAGCAGTGAGTGGTTGGTGGGGGGGCGCGACAATGAACAGTTCTTC. As protein: CASSEWLVGGRDNEQFF. The chain couples TRBV10-2 to TRBJ2-1; a possible D gene is TRBD2 (7 bases). Germline assignment: CDR1 WSHSY and CDR2 SAAADI. The CDR3 loop spans 17 amino acids.